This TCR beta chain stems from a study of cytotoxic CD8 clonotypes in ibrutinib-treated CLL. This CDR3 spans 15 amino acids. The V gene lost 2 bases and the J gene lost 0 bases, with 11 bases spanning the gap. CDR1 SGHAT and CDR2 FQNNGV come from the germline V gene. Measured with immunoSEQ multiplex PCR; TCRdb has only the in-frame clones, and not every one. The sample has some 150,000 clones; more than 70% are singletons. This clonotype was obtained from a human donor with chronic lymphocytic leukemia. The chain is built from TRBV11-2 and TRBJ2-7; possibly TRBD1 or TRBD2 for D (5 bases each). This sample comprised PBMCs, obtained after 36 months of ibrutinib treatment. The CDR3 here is CASSLTAGSSYEQYF. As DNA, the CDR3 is TGTGCCAGCAGCTTAACGGCAGGGAGCTCCTACGAGCAGTACTTC.